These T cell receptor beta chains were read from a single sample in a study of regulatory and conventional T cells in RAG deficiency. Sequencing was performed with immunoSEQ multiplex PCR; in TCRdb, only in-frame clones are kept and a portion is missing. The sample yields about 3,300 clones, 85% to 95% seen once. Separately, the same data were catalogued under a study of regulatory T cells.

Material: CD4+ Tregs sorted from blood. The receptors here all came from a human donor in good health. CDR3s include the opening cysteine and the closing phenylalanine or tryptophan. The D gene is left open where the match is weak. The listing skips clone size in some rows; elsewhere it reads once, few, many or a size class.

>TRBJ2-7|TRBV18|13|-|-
CASSPSKGYEQYF
TGTGCCAGCTCACCCTCAAAAGGTTACGAGCAGTACTTC
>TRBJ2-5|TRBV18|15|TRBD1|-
CASSPGQLYQETQYF
TGTGCCAGCTCACCGGGACAGTTATACCAAGAGACCCAGTACTTC
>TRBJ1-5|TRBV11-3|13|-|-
CASSLLPGQPQHF
TGTGCCAGCAGTCTCCTCCCAGGTCAGCCCCAGCATTTT
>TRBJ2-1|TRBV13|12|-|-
CASSPQWGEQFF
TGTGCCAGCAGCCCTCAATGGGGTGAGCAGTTCTTC
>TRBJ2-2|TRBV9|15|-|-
CASSVGPPGTGELFF
TGTGCCAGCAGCGTAGGTCCCCCAGGGACCGGGGAGCTGTTTTTT
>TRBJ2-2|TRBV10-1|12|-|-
CASSRVTGELFF
TGCGCCAGCAGCAGGGTGACCGGGGAGCTGTTTTTT
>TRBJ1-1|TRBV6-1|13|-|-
CASRKEMNTEAFF
TGTGCCAGTAGGAAAGAGATGAACACTGAAGCTTTCTTT
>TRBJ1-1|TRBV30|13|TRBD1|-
CAWSVLGGAEAFF
TGTGCCTGGAGTGTACTAGGGGGCGCTGAAGCTTTCTTT
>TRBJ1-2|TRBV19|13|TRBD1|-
CASSPGQGRGYTF
TGTGCCAGTAGCCCGGGACAGGGCCGTGGCTACACCTTC
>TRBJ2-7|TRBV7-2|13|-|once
CASSLRQLYEQYF
TGTGCCAGCAGCTTAAGACAGCTCTACGAGCAGTACTTC